The 25 T cell receptor beta chains reported below all come from one sample, sequenced in a study of beta chain features in type 1 diabetes. Since all of the isolated RNA was reverse transcribed, expressed TCRB transcripts were what got sequenced. Profiled with immunoSEQ multiplex PCR; TCRdb holds only in-frame clones, not every one. Here the sample spans around 200,000 clones, approximately 13% being singletons. The sample taken for sequencing was central memory CD4+ T cells from blood. The origin of the receptors is a woman aged 18-29 years in good health.

The V call is TRBV11-1, the J call TRBJ2-3; 11 nucleotides line up with TRBD2. With V trimmed by 3 bases and J by 0 bases, 2 bases remained unmatched. The CDR3 runs to 16 residues. Germline CDR1 SGHAT, CDR2 FQDESV (reference sequence). The CDR3 coding sequence is TGTGCCAGCAGCTTCCGACTAGCGGGAAGCACAGATACGCAGTATTTT. Translating gives CASSFRLAGSTDTQYF. Full variable domain (outside the CDR3, taken from reference TRBV11-1 and TRBJ2-3): EAEVAQSPRYKITEKSQAVAFWCDPISGHATLYWYRQILGQGPELLVQFQDESVVDDSQLPKDRFSAERLKGVDSTLKIQPAELGDSAMYLCASSFRLAGSTDTQYFGPGTRLTVL.

V is TRBV7-9 and J is TRBJ2-5; 8 nucleotides line up with TRBD2. The V gene end was trimmed by 5 bases and the J gene end by 5 bases; junction bases not matched to a gene: 10. The CDR3 consists of 15 residues. In germline, CDR1 is SEHNR, CDR2 FQNEAQ (reference sequence). This CDR3 reads CASSPRGGIGETQYF. The CDR3 DNA is TGTGCCAGCAGCCCCCGCGGGGGGATTGGGGAGACCCAGTACTTC.

This clone was seen only a few times. V is TRBV19 and J is TRBJ2-5, with 8 bases matching TRBD2. Trimming took 3 bases from V and 3 from J; bases not matched to a gene: 9. CDR1 is LNHDA and CDR2 is SQIVND in the germline V gene (reference sequence). The CDR3 is 16 residues long. CDR3 sequence reads: CASSIQWRAGEETQYF. CDR3 DNA sequence: TGTGCCAGTAGTATCCAATGGAGAGCGGGAGAAGAGACCCAGTACTTC.

This chain joins TRBV19 and TRBJ1-1, with 11 bases matching TRBD1. The CDR3 runs to 14 residues. Unmatched junction bases numbered 4, after V lost 5 bases and J lost 5 bases. From germline, CDR1 is LNHDA and CDR2 SQIVND (reference sequence). The CDR3 nucleotides read TGTGCCAGTAGTCCGGACAGGGGGCAAACTGAAGCTTTCTTT. Its protein is CASSPDRGQTEAFF.

The chain couples TRBV5-1 to TRBJ2-3; 8 bases map to TRBD2. Trimming removed 4 bases from V and 2 bases from J; junction bases left unmatched: 12. The germline V gene has CDR1 SGHRS and CDR2 YFSETQ. The CDR3 is 17 amino acids. The CDR3 nucleotides are TGCGCCAGCAGCCCCCTGGGAGGAGCGGGGGACACAGATACGCAGTATTTT. Its protein product is CASSPLGGAGDTDTQYF.

The rearrangement uses TRBV28 and TRBJ2-6; D might be TRBD1 (7 bases). Per the germline V gene, CDR1 is MDHEN and CDR2 is SYDVKM. V was shortened by 4 bases and J by 6 bases, with 13 bases between the two germline ends. The CDR3 runs 15 residues. The CDR3 loop is CASSSQGGEANVLTF. For the CDR3, the DNA is TGTGCCAGCAGTTCTCAGGGGGGAGAGGCCAACGTCCTGACTTTC.

This clone was detected ten times or more. The gene calls are TRBV28 and TRBJ2-5; a weak D match, TRBD2 (5 bases). Germline assignment: CDR1 MDHEN and CDR2 SYDVKM. V shed 1 base and J shed 7 bases, with 7 bases lying between them. The CDR3 runs 12 residues. The CDR3 DNA reads TGTGCCAGCAGTTTATTCCGGGGGACCCAGTACTTC. Encoded protein: CASSLFRGTQYF.

A few counts support this clone. Other DNA sequences in this specimen translate into the identical CDR3. This rearrangement joins TRBV7-9 to TRBJ2-7; the D is unclear. The CDR3 is 12 amino acids. The germline V gene encodes CDR1 SEHNR and CDR2 FQNEAQ (reference sequence). V was trimmed by 3 bases and J by 0 bases, leaving 3 bases between them. In DNA form, the CDR3 reads TGTGCCAGCAGCTTCAGCTCCTACGAGCAGTACTTC. This gives the protein CASSFSSYEQYF.

The gene calls are TRBV27 and TRBJ2-5; 9 bases fit TRBD2. The length of the CDR3 is 14 residues. Trimming removed 6 bases from V and 1 base from J; junction bases left unmatched: 3. Germline values: CDR1 MNHEY, CDR2 SMNVEV (reference sequence). The CDR3 region is CASRGLAGQETQYF. The CDR3 DNA reads as TGTGCCAGCAGGGGACTAGCAGGCCAAGAGACCCAGTACTTC.

The CDR3 reads CASSRNREDTQYF. The CDR3 nucleotides read TGTGCCAGCAGTCGAAACAGGGAAGATACGCAGTATTTT. The chain recombines TRBV6-5 with TRBJ2-3; D is perhaps TRBD1 (6 bases). The V end was cut by 5 bases, the J end by 5 bases, with 11 bases between. CDR1 is MNHEY, CDR2 SVGAGI, per germline. CDR3 length: 13 amino acids.

J is TRBJ2-3 and V is TRBV19, with D uncertain. V was trimmed by 5 bases and J by 5 bases, leaving 11 bases between them. The CDR3 has 13 residues. CDR1 LNHDA and CDR2 SQIVND come from the germline V gene (reference sequence). CDR3 nucleotide sequence: TGTGCCAGTAGTTCGCGGAGCCGAGATACGCAGTATTTT. It encodes CASSSRSRDTQYF.

This sequence joins TRBV7-9 and TRBJ2-5; D is possibly TRBD2 (6 bases). Germline V gene data show CDR1 as SEHNR and CDR2 as FQNEAQ (reference sequence). This CDR3 contains 14 residues. V was trimmed by 3 bases and J by 5 bases, leaving 13 bases between them. Here the CDR3 DNA reads TGTGCCAGCAGCTTGGTCTCGGGGAGGGAGACCCAGTACTTC. It codes for CASSLVSGRETQYF.

The V gene is TRBV15, the J gene TRBJ2-1; TRBD2 aligns across 12 bases. Germline loops: CDR1 LNHNV, CDR2 YYDKDF (reference sequence). This CDR3 is 17 amino acids long. The junction had 5 bases not matched to a gene; V was cut back by 0 bases and J by 5 bases. The CDR3 nucleotides read TGTGCCACCAGCAGAGATCGGACTAGCGGGATCCACAATGAGCAGTTCTTC. Translated, it gives CATSRDRTSGIHNEQFF. The full variable domain, completed using reference TRBV15 and TRBJ2-1, is DAMVIQNPRYQVTQFGKPVTLSCSQTLNHNVMYWYQQKSSQAPKLLFHYYDKDFNNEADTPDNFQSRRPNTSFCFLDIRSPGLGDTAMYLCATSRDRTSGIHNEQFFGPGTRLTVL.

The chain links TRBV6-6 to TRBJ1-3; possibly TRBD1 for D (5 bases). CDR1 and CDR2 (germline): MNHNY, SVGAGI (reference sequence). The V end lost 0 bases, the J end lost 8 bases, and 14 bases lay between the germline ends. This CDR3 region has 15 residues. The CDR3 DNA reads as TGTGCCAGCAGTTACTCGTCGGGGGATGTAGACACCATATATTTT. This sequence encodes CASSYSSGDVDTIYF.

V and J are TRBV29-1 and TRBJ2-1; TRBD2 matches 12 bases. The germline V gene has CDR1 SQVTM and CDR2 ANQGSEA. J was trimmed by 10 bases and V by 4 bases; bases with no gene match: 8. The CDR3 is made up of 14 amino acids. The CDR3 region has the DNA TGCAGCGTTGCAGCCTCTAGCGGGAGGGCCGAGCAGTTCTTC. Protein: CSVAASSGRAEQFF.

In DNA, the CDR3 is TGTGCCACCAGCAGGGCCGGACAGGGAAGCTCTGGAAACACCATATATTTT. Amino acid sequence: CATSRAGQGSSGNTIYF. The chain links TRBV15 to TRBJ1-3; 8 bases are a match to TRBD1. CDR3 size: 17 residues. Germline values: CDR1 LNHNV, CDR2 YYDKDF (reference sequence). The J segment lost 0 bases and the V segment lost 3 bases, leaving 7 bases of the junction unmatched.

V and J are TRBV11-1 and TRBJ2-7; tentative D call: TRBD1 (5 bases). Germline V gene sequence: CDR1 SGHAT, CDR2 FQDESV (reference sequence). Trimming shortened V by 2 bases and J by 4 bases, and 15 bases separated the two germline ends. The CDR3 has 15 residues. CDR3 nucleotides: TGTGCCAGCAGCTTAAGGCCGGGCAGGGTATACGAGCAGTACTTC. Its protein product is CASSLRPGRVYEQYF. The entire variable domain, with the rest obtained from reference TRBV11-1 and TRBJ2-7, is as follows: EAEVAQSPRYKITEKSQAVAFWCDPISGHATLYWYRQILGQGPELLVQFQDESVVDDSQLPKDRFSAERLKGVDSTLKIQPAELGDSAMYLCASSLRPGRVYEQYFGPGTRLTVT.

Only a few counts were recorded for this clone. The V gene is TRBV29-1, the J gene TRBJ1-1; D ambiguous. Trimming took 6 bases from V and 4 from J, leaving 12 bases between them. CDR1 and CDR2 (germline): SQVTM, ANQGSEA. The CDR3 totals 12 residues. The CDR3 here is CSVGMEGTEAFF. DNA for the CDR3: TGCAGCGTGGGGATGGAGGGCACTGAAGCTTTCTTT. The whole variable domain, remainder taken from reference TRBV29-1 and TRBJ1-1, is SAVISQKPSRDICQRGTSLTIQCQVDSQVTMMFWYRQQPGQSLTLIATANQGSEATYESGFVIDKFPISRPNLTFSTLTVSNMSPEDSSIYLCSVGMEGTEAFFGQGTRLTVV.

The table lists this clone with a few counts. This chain uses TRBV30 with TRBJ2-7; 7 positions agree with TRBD2. The CDR3 spans 14 residues. Unmatched junction bases numbered 10, after V lost 1 base and J lost 7 bases. Per germline, CDR1 GTSNPN and CDR2 SVGIG (reference sequence). The CDR3, as DNA: TGTGCCTGGAGTGGGGCGGGAGCTATTGGGGAGCAGTACTTC. Its protein is CAWSGAGAIGEQYF.

This clone came up a few times. CDR3 in DNA: TGCGCCAGCAGCCAAGATCGTACAAGAGAGCAGTACTTC. It is translated as CASSQDRTREQYF. The V call is TRBV4-1, the J call TRBJ2-7; D not resolved. The germline V gene encodes CDR1 MGHRA and CDR2 YSYEKL. The V end was cut by 0 bases, the J end by 7 bases, with 10 bases between. This CDR3 is 13 amino acids long.

V gene TRBV19 combines with J gene TRBJ2-5; 11 nucleotides line up with TRBD2. There are 15 residues in the CDR3. The junction had 7 bases not matched to a gene; V was cut back by 9 bases and J by 1 base. Germline V gene sequence: CDR1 LNHDA, CDR2 SQIVND (reference sequence). Written as DNA, the CDR3 is TGTGCCAGCCACGGGACTAGCGGCTTCCAAGAGACCCAGTACTTC. Translating it yields CASHGTSGFQETQYF.

This clone turned up a few times. This chain links TRBV18 with TRBJ1-2; no firm D call. In germline, CDR1 is KGHSH, CDR2 LQKENI. Trimming took off 4 bases at V and 5 bases at J, with 17 bases between the two ends. The CDR3 loop spans 15 amino acids. The DNA of the CDR3 is TGTGCCAGCTCACTAGACACCCCATCTCCGTATGGCTACACCTTC. The encoded protein is CASSLDTPSPYGYTF.

Remarks on this clone: The identical CDR3 is also encoded by other nucleotide sequences in the sample. The genes are TRBV2 and TRBJ2-3; TRBD2 matches 9 bases. Losses at the gene ends were 4 bases for V and 1 base for J; bases not matched to a gene: 3. Looked up from germline, CDR1 is SNHLY and CDR2 is FYNNEI. The length of the CDR3 is 15 residues. CDR3 sequence (DNA): TGTGCCAGCAGTGGAGCGGGAGGAGGCACAGATACGCAGTATTTT. It encodes CASSGAGGGTDTQYF.

This clone was seen only a few times. The V gene is TRBV29-1, the J gene TRBJ2-7; 9 nucleotides match TRBD1. The germline CDR1 and CDR2 sequences are SQVTM and ANQGSEA. V lost 4 bases to trimming and J lost 4 bases; unmatched junction nucleotides: 8. This CDR3 has 14 amino acids. CDR3 nucleotide sequence: TGCAGCGTTGCCTCGGACAGGGGAACATACGAGCAGTACTTC. Its protein product is CSVASDRGTYEQYF.

The chain has TRBV30 and TRBJ1-5; perhaps TRBD1 as D (5 bases). The CDR3 sequence is 15 residues long. V lost 0 bases and J lost 7, with 16 bases in between. CDR1 and CDR2 from the germline V gene are GTSNPN and SVGIG (reference sequence). CDR3 amino acids: CAWSVGRQGGQPQHF. CDR3 sequence (DNA): TGTGCCTGGAGTGTTGGTCGGCAGGGTGGACAGCCCCAGCATTTT.